The rows below give T cell receptor beta chains drawn from one sample of a study of T cells after yellow fever vaccination. TCRdb used MiXCR to reprocess the 5' RACE reads, holding one entry per CDR3 protein. The sample contains just under 600,000 distinct CDR3 sequences, approximately 13% of which appear only once. The sample here was PBMCs, taken on the day of the yellow fever booster vaccination. These receptors originate from a man aged 30 to 45 who received the YFV17D yellow fever vaccine. The CDR3 runs from the conserved cysteine through the conserved F or W. A D gene is named only where the DNA matches it firmly.

>TRBJ2-3|-|TRBV20-1
CSARPRVSTDTQYF
>TRBJ2-7|TRBD1|TRBV20-1
CSASQGVGSYEQYF
>TRBJ2-1|-|TRBV5-1
CASSTRDYSYNEQFF
>TRBJ2-7|-|TRBV9
CASSVGLAGDQYF
>TRBJ1-4|-|TRBV3-1
CASSQRTGEKLFF
>TRBJ1-2|-|TRBV9
CASSASTDRTVGYTF
>TRBJ1-2|TRBD1|TRBV10-3
CAIGETGNYGYTF
>TRBJ2-5|TRBD1|TRBV29-1
CSVEDRVGETQYF
>TRBJ2-2|-|TRBV7-3
CASSLMASGELFF
>TRBJ2-3|-|TRBV7-9
CASSLTAGRTDTQYF
>TRBJ1-2|TRBD1|TRBV6-5
CASSYSGTGGAVYGYTF
>TRBJ2-7|-|TRBV4-2
CASSRDGKYEQYF
>TRBJ2-5|-|TRBV5-1
CASSQPQAGGETQYF
>TRBJ2-7|-|TRBV7-9
CASSLYGPSYEQYF
>TRBJ1-1|TRBD1|TRBV5-1
CASSSDQGAKNTEAFF
>TRBJ2-7|-|TRBV11-2
CASSLGQAPPYEQYF
>TRBJ2-6|-|TRBV4-3
CASSQDRAGANALTF
>TRBJ1-4|-|TRBV12-3/TRBV12-4
CASRGENEKLFF
>TRBJ2-1|TRBD1|TRBV29-1
CSAAGGERTNEQFF
>TRBJ2-1|-|TRBV19
CASSESFHSYNEQFF
>TRBJ2-2|-|TRBV11-1
CASSLRWGNTGELFF
>TRBJ2-7|TRBD1|TRBV29-1
CSAEGTGGAEQYF
>TRBJ2-5|TRBD2|TRBV4-3
CASSQDGGGKGETQYF
>TRBJ1-1|-|TRBV6-2/TRBV6-3
CASSNAFVTEAFF
>TRBJ1-4|-|TRBV11-2
CASSFFATNEKLFF
>TRBJ2-7|TRBD1|TRBV5-1
CASSHGQGAGEQYF
>TRBJ2-2|-|TRBV24-1
CATSDQGQNTGELFF
>TRBJ2-3|TRBD2|TRBV5-4
CASSFPGTISDTQYF
>TRBJ2-7|TRBD2|TRBV7-2
CASSTSGSLSYEQYF
>TRBJ2-7|TRBD1|TRBV20-1
CSAQGAGSYEQYF
>TRBJ2-1|-|TRBV12-3/TRBV12-4
CASSLALRSPNEQFF
>TRBJ2-1|TRBD2|TRBV28
CASRRLAARIYNEQFF
>TRBJ2-1|TRBD1|TRBV5-1
CASSLVQGQGYGEQFF
>TRBJ1-6|TRBD1|TRBV7-2
CDSSPRDRGSPLHF
>TRBJ2-1|-|TRBV6-5
CASSYSRGYNEQFF
>TRBJ1-2|-|TRBV27
CASSITPTVNYGYTF
>TRBJ2-1|-|TRBV5-1
CASSFPGYGEQFF
>TRBJ2-7|-|TRBV27
CASRPNSGWEQYF
>TRBJ2-1|-|TRBV27
CASSLLGQPGGEQFF
>TRBJ2-1|-|TRBV10-2
CASMERVGYNEQFF
>TRBJ2-7|TRBD2|TRBV28
CASTSGLAGSYEQYF
>TRBJ2-5|-|TRBV6-6
CASSVEETQYF
>TRBJ2-3|TRBD1|TRBV6-2/TRBV6-3
CASSYPRLGGPDTQYF
>TRBJ2-2|-|TRBV12-3/TRBV12-4
CASSLARVVAGELFF
>TRBJ2-7|-|TRBV29-1
CSVGSGGYEQYF
>TRBJ2-1|-|TRBV15
CATSRPLGHEQFF
>TRBJ1-2|TRBD1|TRBV5-6
CASSFGGGRANYGYTF
>TRBJ2-2|-|TRBV2
CASIGNSRGTGELFF
>TRBJ2-7|-|TRBV20-1
CSARGEAGREQYF
>TRBJ2-2|-|TRBV18
CASSSNQGTGELFF
>TRBJ2-1|-|TRBV9
CASSKIQGGSYNEQFF
>TRBJ2-1|-|TRBV21-1
CASSNFHLPLDKRSYNEQFF
>TRBJ2-7|-|TRBV30
CAWSSGRGFRGSYEQYF
>TRBJ2-1|TRBD2|TRBV28
CASSYTSGRVYNEQFF